This TCR beta chain was retrieved from a study of blood T cell repertoires in COVID-19. This clone has more than one count but fewer than ten. Repertoires were generated with immunoSEQ multiplex PCR, while TCRdb's copy carries only in-frame clones and drops some. The sample holds approximately 170,000 clones; 70% to 90% are singletons and the top ten take roughly 8.4%. Sequencing was carried out using peripheral blood. This sequence originates from a woman of 80 years or more with COVID-19, enrolled during active disease.

CDR3 sequence: CASREGSSYEQYF. The CDR3 coding sequence is TGTGCCAGCAGGGAGGGAAGCTCCTACGAGCAGTACTTC. J is TRBJ2-7 and V is TRBV6-5, with D perhaps TRBD2 (6 bases). The V end was cut by 6 bases, the J end by 0 bases, with 9 bases between. Germline V gene sequence: CDR1 MNHEY, CDR2 SVGAGI. The CDR3 runs to 13 residues.